The following is a TCR beta chain sequence with its context. Its target is unknown. Clones were sequenced by immunoSEQ multiplex PCR, and TCRdb holds only the in-frame ones, with some missing. This sample has about 19,000 clones, with around 87% found just once. A marrow graft followed busulfan-fludarabine conditioning, with cyclophosphamide on days +3 and +4. This sample is part of a study of T cells after posttransplantation cyclophosphamide. Broader study findings: Donor-recipient repertoire similarity was low at 1-2 months, rising over year one. Skin or GI-infiltrating T cells shared few TRB sequences with blood.

This TCR was recovered from a female patient in her 40s who received an allogeneic stem cell transplant from a related donor, was CMV-positive, and had no GVHD. These T cells may partly come from the graft donor. The sample was PBMCs, taken after allogeneic stem cell transplant with posttransplant cyclophosphamide.

CDR3 loop: CASSFSVSQETQYF. Written as DNA, the CDR3 is TGTGCCAGCAGCTTTAGCGTCAGCCAAGAGACCCAGTACTTC. V usage is TRBV6-1 and J usage is TRBJ2-5; D is possibly TRBD2 (5 bases). The germline gives CDR1 MNHNS, CDR2 SASEGT. V gave up 6 bases and J gave up 1 base, with 12 bases separating them. The CDR3 extends over 14 amino acids.